A selection of T cell receptor beta chains follows, all from one sample in a study of blood T cell repertoires in COVID-19. Data came from immunoSEQ multiplex PCR; TCRdb stores just in-frame clones and leaves some out. The data show 30,000 to 40,000 clones, 70% to 80% seen once. Material: peripheral blood. Every receptor here comes from a man older than 75 with acute or convalescent COVID-19. Both conserved end residues are part of each CDR3. A D gene is named only where the DNA matches it firmly. Rows give clone size only sometimes, using once, few, many, or a class for an expanded clone.

TRBD2,TRBJ2-7,TRBV7-2,NA,TGTGCCAGCAGCTTAGTTGGGACTAGTATCTCATACGAGCAGTACTTC,CASSLVGTSISYEQYF
NA,TRBJ2-3,TRBV19,NA,TGTGCCAGTAGTATTGTGCGGAACACAGATACGCAGTATTTT,CASSIVRNTDTQYF
TRBD1,TRBJ2-7,TRBV28,once,TGTGCCAGCAGTGGGACAGTGCCCCCCTACGAGCAGTACTTC,CASSGTVPPYEQYF
TRBD2,TRBJ2-1,TRBV3-1/TRBV3-2,NA,TGTGCCAGTCGACTAGCGGGCCGCTACAATGAGCAGTTCTTC,CASRLAGRYNEQFF
TRBD1,TRBJ1-6,TRBV7-9,NA,TGTGCCAGCAGCTTGGCCAGGGGGTACTCACCCCTCCACTTT,CASSLARGYSPLHF
NA,TRBJ2-3,TRBV9,NA,TGTGCCAGCAGCCCCCCTGGGGGGATGTGGTCAGATACGCAGTATTTT,CASSPPGGMWSDTQYF
TRBD1,TRBJ1-1,TRBV28,NA,TGTGCCAGCACCCTCTACAGGGGAAGCACTGAAGCTTTCTTT,CASTLYRGSTEAFF
NA,TRBJ2-7,TRBV28,NA,TGTGCCAGCATGCGGGGCAGCACCTACGAGCAGTACTTC,CASMRGSTYEQYF
TRBD2,TRBJ2-1,TRBV7-3,NA,TGTGCCAGCAGCTCCCAATCCACTAGCGGGGGAGGTGAGCAGTTCTTC,CASSSQSTSGGGEQFF
TRBD2,TRBJ2-1,TRBV19,NA,TGTGCCAGTAGCGCCCCCGGGACTAGCGGGGGTTACAATGAGCAGTTCTTC,CASSAPGTSGGYNEQFF
TRBD2,TRBJ2-7,TRBV27,NA,TGTGCCAGCAAGGGGACTAGCGGGAGTGACGAGCAGTACTTC,CASKGTSGSDEQYF
TRBD1,TRBJ1-1,TRBV28,NA,TGTGCCAGCAGTTTATTCCAGTTCCGGGGCAGGGGGGACACTGAAGCTTTCTTT,CASSLFQFRGRGDTEAFF
TRBD1,TRBJ1-1,TRBV5-4,NA,TGTGCCAGCAGCTTTGACAGGGGAGGGTACACTGAAGCTTTCTTT,CASSFDRGGYTEAFF
NA,TRBJ2-1,TRBV6-2/TRBV6-3,NA,TGTGCCAGCAGTCGTCAAAAGGAGGATGAGCAGTTCTTC,CASSRQKEDEQFF
NA,TRBJ2-1,TRBV7-2,NA,TGTGCCAGCAGCACCCCGGGGGCCTACAATGAGCAGTTCTTC,CASSTPGAYNEQFF
NA,TRBJ1-4,TRBV19,NA,TGTGCCAGTAGCCCTCTGCTGGCAGGGGCCGAAAAACTGTTTTTT,CASSPLLAGAEKLFF
TRBD2,TRBJ2-3,TRBV28,NA,TGTGCCAGCAGTACTATAGCGGGGGTAAATACGCAGTATTTT,CASSTIAGVNTQYF
NA,TRBJ1-1,TRBV14,NA,TGTGCCAGCAGCCAATTATTGGAGGTCACTGAAGCTTTCTTT,CASSQLLEVTEAFF
NA,TRBJ1-6,TRBV4-3,few,TGCGCCAGCAGCCAAGGGGAGGGGCTAAGCTCCTATAATTCACCCCTCCACTTT,CASSQGEGLSSYNSPLHF
NA,TRBJ2-2,TRBV7-9,NA,TGTGCCAGCAGTTTACGAGGGTCGACCGGGGAGCTGTTTTTT,CASSLRGSTGELFF
TRBD1,TRBJ1-4,TRBV5-1,NA,TGCGCCAGCAGCCCGGACAGGGGGCGCGGAAAACTGTTTTTT,CASSPDRGRGKLFF
TRBD2,TRBJ2-3,TRBV5-4,NA,TGTGCCAGCAGCTTACGGGGGGGCCACGGAAGTGCAGATACGCAGTATTTT,CASSLRGGHGSADTQYF
NA,TRBJ1-1,TRBV6-2/TRBV6-3,NA,TGTGCCAGCAGTTACCTCAGGGGAGAAGCTTTCTTT,CASSYLRGEAFF
NA,TRBJ1-3,TRBV20-1,few,TGCAGTGCTAGTCCCGTACAGGGTGCCGGAAACACCATATATTTT,CSASPVQGAGNTIYF
NA,TRBJ2-2,TRBV5-1,NA,TGCGCCAGCAGCAAAAGACAGACGGACACCGGGGAGCTGTTTTTT,CASSKRQTDTGELFF
NA,TRBJ1-3,TRBV4-2,NA,TGTGCCAGCAGCCCGGATTTCGGACAGGGAAACACCATATATTTT,CASSPDFGQGNTIYF